This TCR beta chain was recovered during a study of blood T cell repertoires in COVID-19. For the study at large: Spain, Italy and the United States supplied samples that represented acute and convalescent COVID-19. PBMCs, B-cell-depleted T cells, or T cells provided the cDNA or gDNA that made up the material.

As processed by the authors: Scientists estimated how many nucleated cells there were by amplifying reference gene primers. TCRdb keeps only in-frame clones here, not all; method: immunoSEQ multiplex PCR. That table supplies the V and J calls and clone size; D and trimming were determined from the DNA. The table shows over 110,000 clones, with roughly four fifths occurring only once. This CDR3 comprises 14 residues. J was trimmed by 1 base and V by 7 bases; bases with no gene match: 2. Germline CDR1 and CDR2: MNHEY and SVGAGI. V is TRBV6-5 and J is TRBJ2-2; TRBD1 agrees at 8 bases. This receptor was identified in a man older than 75 with acute or convalescent COVID-19. Sequences were obtained from peripheral blood. CDR3 protein: CASTDRVNTGELFF. The DNA of the CDR3 is TGTGCCAGCACGGACAGGGTGAACACCGGGGAGCTGTTTTTT.